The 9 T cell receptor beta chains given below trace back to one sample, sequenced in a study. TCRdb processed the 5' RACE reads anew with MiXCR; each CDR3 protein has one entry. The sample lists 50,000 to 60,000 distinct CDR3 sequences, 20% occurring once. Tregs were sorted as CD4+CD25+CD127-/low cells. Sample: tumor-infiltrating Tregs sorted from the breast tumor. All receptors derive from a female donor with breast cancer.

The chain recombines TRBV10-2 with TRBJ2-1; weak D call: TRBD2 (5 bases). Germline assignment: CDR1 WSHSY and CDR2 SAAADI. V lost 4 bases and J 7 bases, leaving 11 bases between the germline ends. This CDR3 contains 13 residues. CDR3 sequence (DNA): TGCGCCAGCAGTGCGAGGGCGCGTAATGAGCAGTTCTTC. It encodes CASSARARNEQFF.

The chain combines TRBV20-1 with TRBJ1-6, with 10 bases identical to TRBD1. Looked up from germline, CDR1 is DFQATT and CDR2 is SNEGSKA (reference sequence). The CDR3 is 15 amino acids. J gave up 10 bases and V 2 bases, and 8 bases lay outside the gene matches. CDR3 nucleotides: TGCAGTGCTAGACCCCCGGGACAGGGGAACTCACCCCTCCACTTT. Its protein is CSARPPGQGNSPLHF.

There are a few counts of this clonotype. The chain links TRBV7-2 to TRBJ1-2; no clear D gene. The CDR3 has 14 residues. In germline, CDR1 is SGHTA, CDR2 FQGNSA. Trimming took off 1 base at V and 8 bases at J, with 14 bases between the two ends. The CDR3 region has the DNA TGTGCCAGCAGCTTAGATTCCCCCCGATGGGGCTACACCTTC. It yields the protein CASSLDSPRWGYTF.

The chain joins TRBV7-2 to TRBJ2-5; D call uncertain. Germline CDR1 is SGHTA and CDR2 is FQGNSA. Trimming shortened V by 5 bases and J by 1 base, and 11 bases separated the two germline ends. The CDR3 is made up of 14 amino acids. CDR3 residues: CASSQDGSQETQYF. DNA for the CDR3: TGTGCCAGCAGCCAGGACGGGTCCCAAGAGACCCAGTACTTC.

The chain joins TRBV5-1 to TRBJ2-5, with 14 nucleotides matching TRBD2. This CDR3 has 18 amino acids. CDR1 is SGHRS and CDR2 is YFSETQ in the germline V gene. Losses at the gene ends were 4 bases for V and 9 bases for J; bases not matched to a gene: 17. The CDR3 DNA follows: TGCGCCAGCAGCCCTGGGACTAGCGGGAGAGGCGGGGGGCAGTCCCAGTACTTC. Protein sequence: CASSPGTSGRGGGQSQYF. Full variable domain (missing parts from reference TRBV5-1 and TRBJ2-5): KAGVTQTPRYLIKTRGQQVTLSCSPISGHRSVSWYQQTPGQGLQFLFEYFSETQRNKGNFPGRFSGRQFSNSRSEMNVSTLELGDSALYLCASSPGTSGRGGGQSQYFGPGTRLLVL.

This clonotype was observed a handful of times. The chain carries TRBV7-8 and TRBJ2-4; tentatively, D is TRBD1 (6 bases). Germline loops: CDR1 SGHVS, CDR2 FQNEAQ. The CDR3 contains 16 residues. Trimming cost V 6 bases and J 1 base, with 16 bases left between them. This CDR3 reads CASSVGRGAAKNIQYF. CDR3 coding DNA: TGTGCCAGCAGTGTTGGCAGGGGTGCGGCCAAAAACATTCAGTACTTC.

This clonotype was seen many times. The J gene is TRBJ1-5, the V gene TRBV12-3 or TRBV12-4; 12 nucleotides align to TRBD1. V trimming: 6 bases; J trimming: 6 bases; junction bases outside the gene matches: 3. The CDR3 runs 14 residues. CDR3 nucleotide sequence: TGTGCCAGCAGCGGGACAGGGGGCGGTCAGCCCCAGCATTTT. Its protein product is CASSGTGGGQPQHF.

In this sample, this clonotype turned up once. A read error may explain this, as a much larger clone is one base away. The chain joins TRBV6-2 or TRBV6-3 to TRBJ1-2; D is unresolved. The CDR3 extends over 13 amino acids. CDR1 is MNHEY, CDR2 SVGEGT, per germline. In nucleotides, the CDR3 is TGTGCCAGCATTTACCGGCGCAGTCACGGCTACACCTTC. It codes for CASIYRRSHGYTF.

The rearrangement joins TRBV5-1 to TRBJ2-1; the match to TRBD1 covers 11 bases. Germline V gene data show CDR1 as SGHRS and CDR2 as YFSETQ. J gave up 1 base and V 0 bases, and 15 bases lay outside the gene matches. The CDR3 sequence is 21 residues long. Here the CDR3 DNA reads TGCGCCAGCAGCTTGGACGGGACAGGGGGAGTTAGCGGGAGATCCTACAATGAGCAGTTCTTC. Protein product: CASSLDGTGGVSGRSYNEQFF.